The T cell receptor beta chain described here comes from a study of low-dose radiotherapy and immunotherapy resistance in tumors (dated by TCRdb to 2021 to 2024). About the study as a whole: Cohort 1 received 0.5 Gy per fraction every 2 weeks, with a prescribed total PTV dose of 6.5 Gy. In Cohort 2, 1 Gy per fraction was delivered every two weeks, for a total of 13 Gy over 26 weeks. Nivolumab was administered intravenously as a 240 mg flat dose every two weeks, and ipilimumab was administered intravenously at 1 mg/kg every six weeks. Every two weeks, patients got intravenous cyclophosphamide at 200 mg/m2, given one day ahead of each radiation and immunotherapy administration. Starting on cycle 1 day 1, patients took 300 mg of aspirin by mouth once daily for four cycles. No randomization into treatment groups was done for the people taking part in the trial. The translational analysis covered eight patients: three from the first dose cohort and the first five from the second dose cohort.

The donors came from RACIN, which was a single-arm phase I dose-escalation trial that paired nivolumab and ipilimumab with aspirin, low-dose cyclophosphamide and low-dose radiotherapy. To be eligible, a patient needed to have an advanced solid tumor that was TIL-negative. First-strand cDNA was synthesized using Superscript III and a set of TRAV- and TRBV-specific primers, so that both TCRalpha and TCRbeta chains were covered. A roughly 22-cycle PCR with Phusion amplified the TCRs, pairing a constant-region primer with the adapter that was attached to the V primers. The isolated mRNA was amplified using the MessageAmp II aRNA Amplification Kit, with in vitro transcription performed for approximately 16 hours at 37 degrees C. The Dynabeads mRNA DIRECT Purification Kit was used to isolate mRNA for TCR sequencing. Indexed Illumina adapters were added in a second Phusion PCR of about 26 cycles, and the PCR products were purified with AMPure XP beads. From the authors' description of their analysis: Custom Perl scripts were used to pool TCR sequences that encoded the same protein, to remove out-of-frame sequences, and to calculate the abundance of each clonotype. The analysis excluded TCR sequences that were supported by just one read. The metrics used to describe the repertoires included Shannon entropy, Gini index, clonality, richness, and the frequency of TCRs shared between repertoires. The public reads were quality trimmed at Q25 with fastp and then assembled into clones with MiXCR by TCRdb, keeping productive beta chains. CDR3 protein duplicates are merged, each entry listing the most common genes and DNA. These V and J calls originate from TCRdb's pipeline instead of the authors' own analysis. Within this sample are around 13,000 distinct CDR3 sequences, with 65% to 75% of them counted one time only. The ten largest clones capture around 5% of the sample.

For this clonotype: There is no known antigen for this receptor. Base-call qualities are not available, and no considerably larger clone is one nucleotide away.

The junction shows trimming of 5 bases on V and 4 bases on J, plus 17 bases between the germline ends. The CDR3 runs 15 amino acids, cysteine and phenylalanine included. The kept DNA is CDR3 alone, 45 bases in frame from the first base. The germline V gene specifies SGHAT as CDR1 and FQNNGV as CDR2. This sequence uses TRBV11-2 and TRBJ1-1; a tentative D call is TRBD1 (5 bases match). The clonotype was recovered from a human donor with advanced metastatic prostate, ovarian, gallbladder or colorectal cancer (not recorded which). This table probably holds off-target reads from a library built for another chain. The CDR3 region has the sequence CASSPAGTGGTEAFF. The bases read TGTGCCAGCAGCCCCGCCGGGACTGGGGGCACTGAAGCTTTCTTT. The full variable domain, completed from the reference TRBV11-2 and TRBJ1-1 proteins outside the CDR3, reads EAGVAQSPRYKIIEKRQSVAFWCNPISGHATLYWYQQILGQGPKLLIQFQNNGVVDDSQLPKDRFSAERLKGVDSTLKIQPAKLEDSAVYLCASSPAGTGGTEAFFGQGTRLTVV.